This is a list of T cell receptor beta chains from one sample in a study of control samples from healthy donors and cancer patients. Sequencing was performed with immunoSEQ multiplex PCR; in TCRdb, only in-frame clones are kept and a portion is missing. Of around 180,000 clones in the sample, around 94% were seen once. What was sequenced was blood. The receptors come from a woman younger than 30 in good health. Both conserved end residues are part of each CDR3. The order of the fields is CDR3 protein, CDR3 DNA, J gene, D gene, clone size, CDR3 length, V gene. A D gene is named only where the DNA matches it firmly. Size is stated for part of the rows, as once, few or many counts, or as a class when the clone is expanded.

CDR3aa: CASSLAGGEQFF
CDR3nt: TGTGCCAGCAGCTTAGCAGGGGGAGAGCAGTTCTTC
j_gene: TRBJ2-1
d_gene: -
abundance: -
len: 12
v_gene: TRBV7-2

CDR3aa: CSGIAGGSTGELFF
CDR3nt: TGCAGCGGTATAGCGGGAGGGAGCACCGGGGAGCTGTTTTTT
j_gene: TRBJ2-2
d_gene: TRBD2
abundance: -
len: 14
v_gene: TRBV29-1

CDR3aa: CASSVEGDQPQHF
CDR3nt: TGTGCCAGCAGCGTAGAGGGTGATCAGCCCCAGCATTTT
j_gene: TRBJ1-5
d_gene: -
abundance: -
len: 13
v_gene: TRBV9

CDR3aa: CASSLDRPYGYTF
CDR3nt: TGTGCCAGCAGCTTAGATCGCCCATATGGCTACACCTTC
j_gene: TRBJ1-2
d_gene: -
abundance: -
len: 13
v_gene: TRBV11-2

CDR3aa: CASSPRGVDDEQYF
CDR3nt: TGTGCCAGCAGCCCCCGGGGGGTCGACGACGAGCAGTACTTC
j_gene: TRBJ2-7
d_gene: TRBD2
abundance: -
len: 14
v_gene: TRBV7-9

CDR3aa: CASKKPGQANEKLFF
CDR3nt: TGTGCCAGCAAGAAACCGGGACAGGCCAATGAAAAACTGTTTTTT
j_gene: TRBJ1-4
d_gene: TRBD1
abundance: -
len: 15
v_gene: TRBV2

CDR3aa: CASKVATGKSADTQYF
CDR3nt: TGTGCCAGCAAGGTTGCTACGGGAAAGTCGGCAGATACGCAGTATTTT
j_gene: TRBJ2-3
d_gene: -
abundance: -
len: 16
v_gene: TRBV3-1/TRBV3-2

CDR3aa: CAISGGLAGRADTQYF
CDR3nt: TGTGCCATCAGTGGAGGACTAGCGGGTAGAGCAGATACGCAGTATTTT
j_gene: TRBJ2-3
d_gene: TRBD2
abundance: -
len: 16
v_gene: TRBV10-3

CDR3aa: CASSIRNKGGWDQPQHF
CDR3nt: TGTGCCAGTAGTATAAGAAATAAAGGAGGGTGGGACCAGCCCCAGCATTTT
j_gene: TRBJ1-5
d_gene: -
abundance: -
len: 17
v_gene: TRBV19

CDR3aa: CASSVLAGVGLNEQFF
CDR3nt: TGCGCCAGCAGTGTACTGGCGGGAGTAGGCCTCAATGAGCAGTTCTTC
j_gene: TRBJ2-1
d_gene: TRBD2
abundance: -
len: 16
v_gene: TRBV5-1

CDR3aa: CASSLVGGLSSYEQYF
CDR3nt: TGCGCCAGCAGCCTAGTGGGGGGGCTAAGCTCCTACGAGCAGTACTTC
j_gene: TRBJ2-7
d_gene: -
abundance: -
len: 16
v_gene: TRBV5-1

CDR3aa: CASSLAQGAGNEKLFF
CDR3nt: TGCGCCAGCAGCTTGGCACAGGGGGCAGGAAATGAAAAACTGTTTTTT
j_gene: TRBJ1-4
d_gene: TRBD1
abundance: once
len: 16
v_gene: TRBV5-1

CDR3aa: CASSWERGPYEQYF
CDR3nt: TGTGCCAGCAGCTGGGAGCGGGGCCCCTACGAGCAGTACTTC
j_gene: TRBJ2-7
d_gene: TRBD2
abundance: few
len: 14
v_gene: TRBV11-2

CDR3aa: CASSIKQANTEAFF
CDR3nt: TGTGCCAGCAGCATCAAACAGGCGAACACTGAAGCTTTCTTT
j_gene: TRBJ1-1
d_gene: -
abundance: -
len: 14
v_gene: TRBV5-4

CDR3aa: CASSELSGRSSYGYTF
CDR3nt: TGTGCCAGCAGTGAATTATCGGGGAGGTCAAGCTATGGCTACACCTTC
j_gene: TRBJ1-2
d_gene: -
abundance: -
len: 16
v_gene: TRBV25-1

CDR3aa: CASSLALRTGMVQDGYTF
CDR3nt: TGTGCCAGCAGCTTAGCGCTCCGGACAGGGATGGTCCAGGATGGCTACACCTTC
j_gene: TRBJ1-2
d_gene: TRBD1
abundance: -
len: 18
v_gene: TRBV7-6

CDR3aa: CASSIGPGLYTF
CDR3nt: TGTGCCAGTAGTATAGGCCCTGGACTCTACACCTTC
j_gene: TRBJ1-2
d_gene: -
abundance: -
len: 12
v_gene: TRBV19